The clone carrying this T cell receptor (beta chain) showed up just a few times. The target antigen is unknown. These data come from a study of beta chain features in type 1 diabetes. CDR3 length: 17 amino acids. The germline CDR1 and CDR2 sequences are KGHSH and LQKENI. V lost 5 bases and J lost 0, with 17 bases in between. cDNA synthesis used the whole RNA isolate, giving expressed TCRB sequences. Assay used: immunoSEQ multiplex PCR; TCRdb lists only in-frame clones, some missing. The sample has 810,000 or so clones, 17% seen once. The study, taken as a whole, reports: Across all four CD4+ subsets, people with type 1 diabetes showed modestly shorter TCRB CDR3s. Fewer insertions but more deletions were seen at VDJ junctions in type 1 diabetes patients.

This TCR came from a young woman in good health. The V and J genes are TRBV18 and TRBJ1-3, with D perhaps TRBD1 (6 bases). The specimen was naive CD4+ T cells from blood. CDR3 DNA sequence: TGTGCCAGCTCAAGAATGTCCCAGGGGCTCTCTGGAAACACCATATATTTT. Translating it yields CASSRMSQGLSGNTIYF.